The sequence of this T cell receptor beta chain was determined in a study of beta chain features in type 1 diabetes. Study findings and constraints: More deletions and fewer insertions at VDJ junctions were seen in type 1 diabetes patients. There was a moderate but significant shortening of TCRB CDR3s in all four CD4+ subsets of Type 1 diabetes patients.

Every isolated RNA sample was fully reverse transcribed, so sequencing captured expressed TCRB transcripts. Profiling relied on immunoSEQ multiplex PCR, and the TCRdb table lists in-frame clones only, not all of them. The sample records 85,000 to 110,000 clones, around 30% being singletons. Germline CDR1 and CDR2: SGHTA and FQGNSA. With 5 bases removed from V and 8 bases from J, the gap between germline ends came to 18 bases. CDR3 length equals 14 residues. In regard to this clone: As yet, its antigen is unknown.

J is TRBJ1-2 and V is TRBV7-2; D not certain. Sequencing was performed on central memory CD4+ T cells from blood. The clonotype originates from a woman under 30 with type 1 diabetes. CDR3 in DNA: TGTGCCAGCAGCCAAATGGAGGGAGCTTTAGGCTACACCTTC. Translated: CASSQMEGALGYTF.